This T cell receptor (beta chain) was recorded in a study of radiation and T cells in renal cell carcinoma. Profiling relied on immunoSEQ multiplex PCR, and the TCRdb table lists in-frame clones only, not all of them. The data show some 150,000 clones, over 80% seen once. This CDR3 contains 15 residues. The germline V and J ends were trimmed by 1 base and 5 bases, with 15 bases remaining between them. CDR1 is LNHNV, CDR2 YYDKDF, per germline (reference sequence). As to this clone: Its target is not known.

Study-level results: No pretreatment tumor biopsies were available for baseline clonotypes.

Documented time point: blood 2 weeks post-SBRT. The sample's treatment: 15 Gy SBRT to primary tumor, nephrectomy 4 weeks later. J is TRBJ2-7 and V is TRBV15; D tentatively reads TRBD1 or TRBD2 (5 bases each). The source of this sequence is a woman aged 50 to 60 with renal cell carcinoma. The sample here was blood, taken from a patient whose treatment included radiotherapy and nephrectomy. The CDR3 region has the DNA TGTGCCACCAGCAGAGGGTATAGCAGGGAGCACGAGCAGTACTTC. It yields the protein CATSRGYSREHEQYF.